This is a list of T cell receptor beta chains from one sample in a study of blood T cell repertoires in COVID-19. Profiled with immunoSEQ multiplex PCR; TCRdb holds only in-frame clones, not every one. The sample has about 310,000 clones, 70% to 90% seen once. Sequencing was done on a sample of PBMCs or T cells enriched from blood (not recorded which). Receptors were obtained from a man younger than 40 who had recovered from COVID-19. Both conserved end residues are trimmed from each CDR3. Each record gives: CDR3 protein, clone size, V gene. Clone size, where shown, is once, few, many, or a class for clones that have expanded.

SDSPTGTNYGYT . TRBV29-1
ASSYTQGIGNQPQH . TRBV6-5
ASSAGTGAYEQY once TRBV27
ASSKGGDGYT . TRBV21-1
ASSQDGGSSYNEQF . TRBV4-3
ASSQSGEGYT few TRBV4-2
ASSRPLAGGGRNEQF once TRBV6-6
ASILGQGANTEAF . TRBV6-5
ATSDSYQETQY once TRBV24-1
AWTGSGNTIY . TRBV30
ASSLNRFYGYT . TRBV12-3/TRBV12-4
ASSIGQATNEKLF . TRBV5-1
SALTAGLEAF . TRBV29-1
ASSLRAGRMNYGYT . TRBV5-1
ASSGDRTGILIYEQY . TRBV2
ASSLSRPGRVRGYT . TRBV27
ASRSGRLEKLF . TRBV12-3/TRBV12-4
ASSFDSSTDTQY . TRBV5-1
ASSLGATGDTGELF . TRBV7-9
ASSLEPESARGQY few TRBV7-2
ASSLDSNYGYT . TRBV5-6
ASSRAGQGEKLF . TRBV5-1
ASSGAFGRGTTAGANVLT . TRBV2
ASSLRKGRDTEAF . TRBV11-2
ASSNDRGGYNEQF . TRBV7-9
ASSFSGGQTYEQY . TRBV5-1
ASSLQGVNTIY . TRBV12-3/TRBV12-4
AWSGTGYYEQY . TRBV30
AWRTGVGNTIY once TRBV30
ASSEPGGSNQPQH . TRBV6-1
ATSRMPGEAF . TRBV15
AWSKTGTRS . TRBV30
ASSSDRGGTEAF . TRBV28
ATSADNQDTQY once TRBV24-1
ASSYWGTGGADTQY . TRBV11-1
ASSQEGIFYGYT . TRBV16
ASSPQGDGYT . TRBV27
ASSSAVGAETQY . TRBV7-9
ASSLPGGGNQPQH . TRBV7-2
ASSPGRGRGRTEAF . TRBV11-2
ATSDSGSSNQPQH . TRBV24-1
ASSLQSGGASDTQY . TRBV6-5
ASSIGETQY . TRBV10-1
ASSPEAGGSYEQY few TRBV6-4
ASSFSGNTEAF . TRBV7-3
ASSADKSYYGYT once TRBV5-1
ASGLTTGARNQPQH . TRBV12-5
ASSPTPQGRGNTIY . TRBV7-8